The clone carrying this TCR beta chain was detected a few times. The antigen remains unidentified. One end of the junction is discordant with germline, which a read error may explain. By 5'RACE template switching, TCR cDNA was produced, with a universal primer site and UMIs added in the process. TCRdb ran MiXCR on the 5' RACE reads and lists one entry per CDR3 protein. The sample shows 230,000 or so distinct CDR3 sequences, approximately 6.8% of them seen only once. The sample is drawn from a study of T cells after yellow fever vaccination. In the study overall: Preparation used SMART-Seq v4 Ultra Low Input for the low-cell-number fractions. Whole-study findings and limits: High-abundance clonotypes from the bulk population could contaminate FACS-sorted repertoires. Weaker, the secondary response peaked sooner, at day 5 versus 15.

Looked up from germline, CDR1 is SGHRS and CDR2 is YFSETQ. CDR3 size: 17 residues. This chain links TRBV5-1 with TRBJ2-6; D is uncertain. This clonotype originated in a man aged 25-40 years who received the YFV17D yellow fever vaccine. Sequencing used CD4+ T cells sorted from PBMCs, obtained on the day of the yellow fever booster vaccination. The DNA of the CDR3 is TGCGCCAGCAGCTTGGGGCAGACACTCTCTCGGGCCAACGTCCTGACTTTC. Translated: CASSLGQTLSRANVLTF. The variable domain in full, with the rest retrieved from reference TRBV5-1 and TRBJ2-6, is KAGVTQTPRYLIKTRGQQVTLSCSPISGHRSVSWYQQTPGQGLQFLFEYFSETQRNKGNFPGRFSGRQFSNSRSEMNVSTLELGDSALYLCASSLGQTLSRANVLTFGAGSRLTVL.